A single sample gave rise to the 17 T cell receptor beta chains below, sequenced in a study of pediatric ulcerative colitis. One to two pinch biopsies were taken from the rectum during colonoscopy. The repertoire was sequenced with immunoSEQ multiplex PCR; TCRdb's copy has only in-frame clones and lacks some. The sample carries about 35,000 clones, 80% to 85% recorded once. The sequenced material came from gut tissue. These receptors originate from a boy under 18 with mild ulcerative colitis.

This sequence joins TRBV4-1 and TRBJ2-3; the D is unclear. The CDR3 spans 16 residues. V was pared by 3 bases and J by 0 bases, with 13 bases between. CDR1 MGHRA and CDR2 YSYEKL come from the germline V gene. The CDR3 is CASSHRIYTSTDTQYF. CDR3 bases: TGCGCCAGCAGCCATCGGATTTATACTAGCACAGATACGCAGTATTTT.

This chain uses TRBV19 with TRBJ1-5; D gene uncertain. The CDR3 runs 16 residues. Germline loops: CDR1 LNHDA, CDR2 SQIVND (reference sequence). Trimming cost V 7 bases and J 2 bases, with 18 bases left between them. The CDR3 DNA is TGTGCCAGTACCACCGCTGGCAGGCCCGGCAATCAGCCCCAGCATTTT. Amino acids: CASTTAGRPGNQPQHF.

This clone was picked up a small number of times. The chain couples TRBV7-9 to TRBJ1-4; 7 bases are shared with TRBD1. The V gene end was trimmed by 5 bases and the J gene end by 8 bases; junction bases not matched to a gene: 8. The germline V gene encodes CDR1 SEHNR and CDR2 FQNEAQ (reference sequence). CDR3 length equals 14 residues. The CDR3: CASSRQGPREKLFF. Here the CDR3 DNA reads TGTGCCAGCAGCCGACAGGGCCCACGGGAAAAACTGTTTTTT.

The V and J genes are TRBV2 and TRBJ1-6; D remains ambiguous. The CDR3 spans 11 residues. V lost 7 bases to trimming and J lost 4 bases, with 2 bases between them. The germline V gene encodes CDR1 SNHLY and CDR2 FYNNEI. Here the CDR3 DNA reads TGTGCCAGCACTTATAATTCACCCCTCCACTTT. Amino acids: CASTYNSPLHF.

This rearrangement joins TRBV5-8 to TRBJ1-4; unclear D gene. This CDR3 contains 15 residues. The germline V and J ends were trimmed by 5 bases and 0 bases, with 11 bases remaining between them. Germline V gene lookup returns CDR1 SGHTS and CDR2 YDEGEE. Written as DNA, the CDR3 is TGTGCCAGCAGGCTGCCAGAGCCAACTAATGAAAAACTGTTTTTT. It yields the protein CASRLPEPTNEKLFF. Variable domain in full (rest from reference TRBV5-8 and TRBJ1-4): EAGVTQSPTHLIKTRGQQATLRCSPISGHTSVYWYQQALGLGLQFLLWYDEGEERNRGNFPPRFSGRQFPNYSSELNVNALELEDSALYLCASRLPEPTNEKLFFGSGTQLSVL.

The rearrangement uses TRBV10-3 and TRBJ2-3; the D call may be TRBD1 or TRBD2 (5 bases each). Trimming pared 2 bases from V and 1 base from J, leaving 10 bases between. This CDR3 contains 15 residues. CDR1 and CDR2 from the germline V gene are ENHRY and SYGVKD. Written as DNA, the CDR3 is TGTGCCATCAGTGAGGGGCGAGGGGGCACAGATACGCAGTATTTT. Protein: CAISEGRGGTDTQYF.

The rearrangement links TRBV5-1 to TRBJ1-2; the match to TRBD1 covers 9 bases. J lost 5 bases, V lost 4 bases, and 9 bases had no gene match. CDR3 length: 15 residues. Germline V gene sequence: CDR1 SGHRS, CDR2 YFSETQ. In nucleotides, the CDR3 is TGCGCCAGCAGCGGGGGCACAGGGGGCGAATATGGCTACACCTTC. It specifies CASSGGTGGEYGYTF.

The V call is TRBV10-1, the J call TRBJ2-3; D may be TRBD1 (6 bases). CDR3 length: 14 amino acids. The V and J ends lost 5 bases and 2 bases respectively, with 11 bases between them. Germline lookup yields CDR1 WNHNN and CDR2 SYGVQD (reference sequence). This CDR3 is CASSWDTNTDTQYF. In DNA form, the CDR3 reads TGCGCCAGCAGTTGGGACACTAACACAGATACGCAGTATTTT.

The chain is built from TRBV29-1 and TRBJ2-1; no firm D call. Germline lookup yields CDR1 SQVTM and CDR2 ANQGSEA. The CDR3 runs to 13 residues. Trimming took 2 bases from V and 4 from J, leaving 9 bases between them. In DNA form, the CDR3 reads TGCAGCGTTGAACTTGGGGTATACAATGAGCAGTTCTTC. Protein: CSVELGVYNEQFF.

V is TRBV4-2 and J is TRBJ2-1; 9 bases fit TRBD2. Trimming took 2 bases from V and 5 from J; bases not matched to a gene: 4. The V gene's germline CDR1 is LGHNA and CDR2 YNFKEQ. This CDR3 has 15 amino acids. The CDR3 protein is CASSQSGGLNNEQFF. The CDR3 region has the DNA TGTGCCAGCAGCCAAAGCGGGGGGTTGAACAATGAGCAGTTCTTC.

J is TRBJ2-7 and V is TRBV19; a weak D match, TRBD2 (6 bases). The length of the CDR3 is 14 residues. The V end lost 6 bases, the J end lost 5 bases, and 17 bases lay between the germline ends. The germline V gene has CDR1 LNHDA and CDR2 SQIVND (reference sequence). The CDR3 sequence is CASSRDGRAHEQYF. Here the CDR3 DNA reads TGTGCCAGTAGCAGAGACGGGAGAGCCCACGAGCAGTACTTC.

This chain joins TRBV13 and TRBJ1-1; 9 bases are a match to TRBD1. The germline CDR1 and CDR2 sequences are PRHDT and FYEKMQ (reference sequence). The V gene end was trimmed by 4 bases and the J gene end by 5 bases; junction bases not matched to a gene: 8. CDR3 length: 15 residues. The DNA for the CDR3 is TGTGCCAGCAGCTCCCTACAGGGGGCGCGGACTGAAGCTTTCTTT. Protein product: CASSSLQGARTEAFF.

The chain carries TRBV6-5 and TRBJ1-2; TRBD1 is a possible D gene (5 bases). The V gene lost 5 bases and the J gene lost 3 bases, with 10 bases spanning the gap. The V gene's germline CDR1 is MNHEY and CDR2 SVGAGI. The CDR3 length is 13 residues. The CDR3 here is CASSPRVDYGYTF. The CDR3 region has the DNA TGTGCCAGCAGTCCCAGGGTGGACTATGGCTACACCTTC.

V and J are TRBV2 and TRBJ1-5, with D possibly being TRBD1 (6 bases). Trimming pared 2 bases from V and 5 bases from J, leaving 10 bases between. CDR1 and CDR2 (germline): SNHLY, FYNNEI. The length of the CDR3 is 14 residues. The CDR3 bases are TGTGCCAGCAGTGAACCCAGGGGACATCAGCCCCAGCATTTT. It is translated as CASSEPRGHQPQHF.

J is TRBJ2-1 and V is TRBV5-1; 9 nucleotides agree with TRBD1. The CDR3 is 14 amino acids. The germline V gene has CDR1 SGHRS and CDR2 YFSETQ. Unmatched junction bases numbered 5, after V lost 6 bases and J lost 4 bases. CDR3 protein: CASMEGQGYNEQFF. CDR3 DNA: TGCGCCAGCATGGAGGGACAGGGATACAATGAGCAGTTCTTC.

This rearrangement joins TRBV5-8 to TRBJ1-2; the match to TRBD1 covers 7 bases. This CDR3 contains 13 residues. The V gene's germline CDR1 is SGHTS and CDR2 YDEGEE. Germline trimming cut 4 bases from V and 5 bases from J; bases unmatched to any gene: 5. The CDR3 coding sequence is TGTGCCAGCAGCGGGGGACAGCTGTATGGCTACACCTTC. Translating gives CASSGGQLYGYTF.

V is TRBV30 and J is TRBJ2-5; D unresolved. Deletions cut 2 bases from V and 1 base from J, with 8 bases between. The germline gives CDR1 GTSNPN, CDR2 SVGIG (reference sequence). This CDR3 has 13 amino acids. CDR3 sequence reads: CAWSPDFQETQYF. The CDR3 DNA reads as TGTGCCTGGAGTCCAGACTTCCAAGAGACCCAGTACTTC. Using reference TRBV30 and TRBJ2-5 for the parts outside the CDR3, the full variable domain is SQTIHQWPATLVQPVGSPLSLECTVEGTSNPNLYWYRQAAGRGLQLLFYSVGIGQISSEVPQNLSASRPQDRQFILSSKKLLLSDSGFYLCAWSPDFQETQYFGPGTRLLVL.